This T cell receptor (beta chain) was retrieved from a study of blood T cells in healthy people across ages. Whole-study results and caveats: TCR beta diversity, measured per million T cells, fell in a roughly linear way with age.

V was pared by 5 bases and J by 4 bases, with 4 bases of the junction left unmatched. The CDR3 totals 15 residues. Germline V gives CDR1 SGHAT, CDR2 FQDESV (reference sequence). There are a few counts of this clonotype. What it recognizes is unknown. Primers used in a second PCR of about 6 to 11 cycles were a sample-barcoded 5' primer and a J-beta primer mix. Each CDR3 protein gets one entry after TCRdb re-called the 5' RACE reads with MiXCR. This sample has 1.5 million to 2 million distinct CDR3 sequences; roughly two fifths occur once, and the top ten carry 20% to 25%. The J gene is TRBJ2-6, the V gene TRBV11-1; TRBD1 matches at 8 bases. Source material: blood. This receptor was taken from a human donor in good health. CDR3 sequence reads: CASSLGQAGANVLTF. As DNA, the CDR3 is TGTGCCAGCAGCCTGGGACAGGCGGGGGCCAACGTCCTGACTTTC.